This T cell receptor (beta chain) derives from a study of PD-1 blockade in mismatch repair-deficient tumors. Study overall: Patients had 12 mismatch repair-deficient cancer types, all previously treated and progressing.

Study-wide results and caveats: Tumor-resident clones, often undetectable pretreatment in blood, expanded then contracted after pembrolizumab.

Germline V gives CDR1 MNHNS, CDR2 SASEGT. This CDR3 region has 14 residues. J gave up 2 bases and V 5 bases, and 4 bases lay outside the gene matches. As for this clone: The antigen remains unidentified.

Only in-frame clones appear in the TCRdb table, and some are missing; sequencing was by immunoSEQ multiplex PCR. This table has approximately 37,000 clones, 85% appearing once. The chain is built from TRBV6-1 and TRBJ2-5, with 8 positions matching TRBD1. The specimen was peripheral blood, collected 76 weeks after starting pembrolizumab. This clonotype was sampled from an adult with mismatch repair-deficient cancer. CDR3 protein: CASSRQGTQETQYF. The CDR3 DNA is TGTGCCAGCAGTAGACAGGGGACACAAGAGACCCAGTACTTC.